The clone carrying this T cell receptor beta chain was counted a few times. Its antigen is currently unknown. Samples each yielded at least 5.5 micrograms of total RNA. The sample is drawn from a study of blood T cells in healthy people across ages. Study as a whole: Capturing about one barcoded beta molecule per two T cells was achieved by template switching. Study-wide results and caveats: Relative to aged donors, long-lived donors carried more naive CD4+ cells and displayed higher diversity.

PCR was performed a second time for 7 to 11 cycles using a sample-barcoded 5' primer and a J-beta primer mix. Using its own MiXCR run on the 5' RACE reads, TCRdb lists one record per CDR3 protein. The data contain about 970,000 distinct CDR3 sequences, roughly half of them seen just once; the ten biggest clones take up 20% to 25%. The germline V gene encodes CDR1 MGHRA and CDR2 YSYEKL. The CDR3 contains 14 residues. V was shortened by 0 bases and J by 8 bases, with 8 bases between the two germline ends. This clonotype was obtained from a woman aged 60-75 years in good health. V gene TRBV4-1 combines with J gene TRBJ1-6, with D unclear. Sequencing was done on a sample of blood. DNA of the CDR3: TGCGCCAGCAGCCAAGAGGTTCGGGATTCACCCCTCCACTTT. As protein: CASSQEVRDSPLHF.